The 27 T cell receptor beta chains reported below all come from one sample, sequenced in a study of blood T cell repertoires in COVID-19. Profiled with immunoSEQ multiplex PCR; TCRdb holds only in-frame clones, not every one. The sample comprises about 200,000 clones, approximately 83% of which are singletons, and 3.5% to 4.5% rests with the top ten. Sequenced: PBMCs or T cells enriched from blood (not recorded which). The receptor source for this set is a woman between 40 and 50 years old with acute COVID-19.

J is TRBJ2-3 and V is TRBV4-1, with TRBD2 matching over 15 bases. CDR3 length: 18 amino acids. V lost 4 bases and J lost 3; bases outside the gene matches: 8. CDR1 and CDR2 (germline): MGHRA, YSYEKL. As DNA, the CDR3 is TGCGCCAGCAGCCGGACTAGCGGGAGGGCCCTGGTTACAGATACGCAGTATTTT. Translating it yields CASSRTSGRALVTDTQYF.

This chain uses TRBV7-9 with TRBJ2-1, with D maybe TRBD2 (6 bases). The germline V and J ends were trimmed by 3 bases and 4 bases, with 19 bases remaining between them. Looked up from germline, CDR1 is SEHNR and CDR2 is FQNEAQ (reference sequence). This CDR3 contains 17 residues. In nucleotides, the CDR3 is TGTGCCAGCAGCTTCCCTGGGCGGGACGTACCTTACAATGAGCAGTTCTTC. Amino acid sequence: CASSFPGRDVPYNEQFF.

V and J are TRBV15 and TRBJ1-6, with D possibly being TRBD1 (6 bases). Between the trimmed V and J ends, which lost 8 bases and 7 bases, there was a span of 15 bases. CDR1 and CDR2 (germline): LNHNV, YYDKDF (reference sequence). The CDR3 extends over 14 amino acids. The CDR3 spells CATCYGRGNSPLHF. The CDR3 DNA follows: TGTGCCACCTGTTATGGCAGGGGAAATTCACCCCTCCACTTT.

The chain recombines TRBV28 with TRBJ2-7; D uncertain. This CDR3 has 10 residues. Trimming left V 6 bases short and J 5 bases short, with 5 bases between. Germline loops: CDR1 MDHEN, CDR2 SYDVKM. As DNA, the CDR3 is TGTGCCAGCAGCAGGCACGAGCAGTACTTC. Protein sequence: CASSRHEQYF.

The genes are TRBV24-1 and TRBJ2-1; D not certain. V was clipped by 4 bases and J by 1 base, with 7 bases between them. Germline-derived CDR1 and CDR2 are KGHDR and SFDVKD. This CDR3 has 14 residues. CDR3 protein: CATSEHSSYNEQFF. The DNA of the CDR3 is TGTGCCACCAGTGAGCACAGTTCCTACAATGAGCAGTTCTTC.

The chain carries TRBV9 and TRBJ2-5, with 10 bases lining up with TRBD2. Trimming cost V 4 bases and J 5 bases; bases outside gene matches: 8. The CDR3 spans 15 residues. CDR1 is SGDLS, CDR2 YYNGEE, per germline. The DNA of the CDR3 is TGTGCCAGCAGCAAAGGGCTAGCGGGAGTTGAGACCCAGTACTTC. It specifies CASSKGLAGVETQYF.

The chain is built from TRBV7-8 and TRBJ1-6, with 8 nucleotides matching TRBD1. V was clipped by 2 bases and J by 6 bases; unmatched bases: 6. Germline V gives CDR1 SGHVS, CDR2 FQNEAQ. The CDR3 consists of 16 residues. CDR3 nucleotide sequence: TGTGCCAGCAGCTTAATGCCGGGACAGGCTAATTCACCCCTCCACTTT. As protein: CASSLMPGQANSPLHF.

This chain uses TRBV28 with TRBJ2-6; D is perhaps TRBD1 (6 bases). The CDR3 extends over 18 amino acids. Trimming stripped 1 base from V and 2 bases from J, with 15 bases between. Germline V CDR1 and CDR2: MDHEN, SYDVKM. The CDR3, as DNA: TGTGCCAGCAGTTTATTGGCTAGGGGGAACACTGGGGCCAACGTCCTGACTTTC. The encoded protein is CASSLLARGNTGANVLTF.

The gene calls are TRBV27 and TRBJ1-5; 8 nucleotides match TRBD1. This CDR3 is built from 17 residues. The V gene end was trimmed by 5 bases and the J gene end by 7 bases; junction bases not matched to a gene: 16. Germline values: CDR1 MNHEY, CDR2 SMNVEV (reference sequence). This CDR3 is CASSPTRTGTPGQPQHF. CDR3 in DNA: TGTGCCAGCAGTCCGACCCGGACAGGGACCCCGGGACAGCCCCAGCATTTT.

The CDR3 DNA reads as TGTGCCGGAGGACAGGGGGGAACGCAAGCCGACGAGCAGTACTTC. It specifies CAGGQGGTQADEQYF. This sequence joins TRBV2 and TRBJ2-7; TRBD1 matches at 10 bases. The trim removed 11 bases at V and 5 bases at J, leaving 15 bases unmatched. There are 15 residues in the CDR3. Per germline, CDR1 SNHLY and CDR2 FYNNEI.

The V call is TRBV18, the J call TRBJ2-2; tentatively, D is TRBD1 (5 bases). The germline V gene encodes CDR1 KGHSH and CDR2 LQKENI. The CDR3 has 15 residues. V lost 7 bases, J lost 0 bases, and 12 bases lay in between. The CDR3 loop is CASFPGLTNTGELFF. The CDR3 DNA is TGTGCCAGCTTTCCAGGGCTAACGAACACCGGGGAGCTGTTTTTT.

V gene TRBV11-3 combines with J gene TRBJ2-5; 7 bases map to TRBD1. The J segment lost 2 bases and the V segment lost 6 bases, leaving 12 bases of the junction unmatched. Germline-derived CDR1 and CDR2 are SGHNT and YENEEA. The CDR3 consists of 16 residues. CDR3 in amino acids: CASRTTGSPRQETQYF. The CDR3 nucleotides read TGTGCCAGCAGGACGACAGGGTCGCCTCGTCAAGAGACCCAGTACTTC.

The chain combines TRBV29-1 with TRBJ1-5; maybe TRBD1 (5 bases). CDR1 is SQVTM, CDR2 ANQGSEA, per germline. The ends were cut back, 1 base at V and 0 bases at J, with 7 bases in the middle. The CDR3 sequence is 14 residues long. CDR3 amino acids: CSVEVGASNQPQHF. For the CDR3, the DNA is TGCAGCGTTGAAGTAGGGGCTAGCAATCAGCCCCAGCATTTT.

This clone was observed a single time. The J gene is TRBJ2-7, the V gene TRBV7-3, with TRBD2 identical over 7 bases. Looked up from germline, CDR1 is SGHTA and CDR2 is FQGTGA. Trimming cost V 2 bases and J 0 bases; bases outside gene matches: 4. The CDR3 has 15 residues. The CDR3 loop is CASSLSSGNSYEQYF. CDR3 nucleotide sequence: TGTGCCAGCAGCTTATCCAGCGGGAACTCCTACGAGCAGTACTTC.

This clone has a single count. The chain uses TRBV7-3 and TRBJ2-7; 7 bases match TRBD1. The CDR3 is 15 amino acids. CDR1 is SGHTA and CDR2 is FQGTGA in the germline V gene. The junction had 9 bases not matched to a gene; V was cut back by 5 bases and J by 2 bases. CDR3 protein: CASSHRTGTTYEQYF. The CDR3 DNA reads as TGTGCCAGCAGCCACCGGACAGGAACCACCTACGAGCAGTACTTC.

V usage is TRBV7-9 and J usage is TRBJ2-3; D possibly corresponds to TRBD1 (5 bases). The CDR3 has 17 residues. The germline V gene encodes CDR1 SEHNR and CDR2 FQNEAQ (reference sequence). V dropped 0 bases and J dropped 3 bases, with 16 bases sitting between them. The CDR3 here is CASSLAAGQASTDTQYF. The DNA for the CDR3 is TGTGCCAGCAGCTTAGCCGCAGGACAAGCCTCTACAGATACGCAGTATTTT.

The chain carries TRBV9 and TRBJ1-2; D ambiguous. The CDR3 length is 14 residues. The V end was cut by 6 bases, the J end by 3 bases, with 15 bases between. From germline, CDR1 is SGDLS and CDR2 YYNGEE. The CDR3 reads CASTPRAEYYGYTF. In DNA form, the CDR3 reads TGTGCCAGCACCCCGAGGGCAGAATACTATGGCTACACCTTC. Variable domain in full (rest from reference TRBV9 and TRBJ1-2): DSGVTQTPKHLITATGQRVTLRCSPRSGDLSVYWYQQSLDQGLQFLIQYYNGEERAKGNILERFSAQQFPDLHSELNLSSLELGDSALYFCASTPRAEYYGYTFGSGTRLTVV.

This chain uses TRBV7-2 with TRBJ2-7; possible D gene TRBD2, 6 bases. In germline, CDR1 is SGHTA, CDR2 FQGNSA. V gave up 5 bases and J gave up 0 bases, with 14 bases separating them. The CDR3 has 15 amino acids. CDR3: CASSQGSGSSYEQYF. The CDR3 coding sequence is TGTGCCAGCAGCCAAGGTAGCGGAAGCTCCTACGAGCAGTACTTC.

The rearrangement links TRBV5-1 to TRBJ2-2, with 15 nucleotides matching TRBD2. CDR1 and CDR2 from the germline V gene are SGHRS and YFSETQ. The J segment lost 0 bases and the V segment lost 3 bases, leaving 9 bases of the junction unmatched. The CDR3 loop spans 20 amino acids. The CDR3 loop is CASSSSGTSGRYANTGELFF. CDR3 nucleotides: TGCGCCAGCAGCTCCTCCGGGACTAGCGGGAGGTATGCGAACACCGGGGAGCTGTTTTTT.

This clone was seen many times. The CDR3, as DNA: TGCGCCAGCAGCTTTGGGCAGCTAGCTTTCTTT. Translation gives CASSFGQLAFF. This rearrangement joins TRBV5-1 to TRBJ1-1; D ambiguous. The germline gives CDR1 SGHRS, CDR2 YFSETQ. V gave up 2 bases and J gave up 10 bases, with 9 bases separating them. The CDR3 consists of 11 residues.

The chain carries TRBV23-1 and TRBJ1-5, with a tentative D call TRBD1 (5 bases). TRBV23-1 is noted as an ORF with a role that remains uncertain. The CDR3 loop spans 14 amino acids. Trimming stripped 2 bases from V and 10 bases from J, with 15 bases between. DNA for the CDR3: TGCGCCAGCAGTCAACCGGACAACCCGGTCCCCCAGCATTTT. As protein: CASSQPDNPVPQHF.

The V call is TRBV28, the J call TRBJ1-5, with TRBD1 identical over 9 bases. Losses at the gene ends were 2 bases for V and 1 base for J; bases not matched to a gene: 3. Per the germline V gene, CDR1 is MDHEN and CDR2 is SYDVKM. This CDR3 is built from 16 residues. The CDR3 sequence is CASSLRTGVSNQPQHF. The CDR3 DNA is TGTGCCAGCAGTTTACGGACAGGGGTAAGCAATCAGCCCCAGCATTTT.

This rearrangement joins TRBV18 to TRBJ1-1; possibly TRBD1 for D (6 bases). Germline lookup yields CDR1 KGHSH and CDR2 LQKENI. This CDR3 has 16 amino acids. V lost 1 base and J 2 bases, leaving 14 bases between the germline ends. The CDR3 region is CASSPRGGISNTEAFF. The CDR3 coding sequence is TGTGCCAGCTCACCACGTGGGGGCATTTCAAACACTGAAGCTTTCTTT.

The V call is TRBV27, the J call TRBJ2-4; the D gene is possibly TRBD1 (6 bases). The CDR3 sequence is 16 residues long. Germline-derived CDR1 and CDR2 are MNHEY and SMNVEV (reference sequence). V gave up 5 bases and J gave up 6 bases, with 20 bases separating them. The CDR3 nucleotides are TGTGCCAGCAGTCCCCCGACCGGGACACGAGGAAACATTCAGTACTTC. Translation gives CASSPPTGTRGNIQYF.

V usage is TRBV18 and J usage is TRBJ2-3; 9 bases map to TRBD2. V shed 0 bases, J shed 7 bases, and the junction held 5 bases outside the gene matches. Germline CDR1 reads KGHSH; CDR2 reads LQKENI. The CDR3 covers 15 residues. For the CDR3, the DNA is TGTGCCAGCTCACCACCGTCGCGGGAGGGCTATACGCAGTATTTT. Its protein is CASSPPSREGYTQYF.

The chain combines TRBV3-1 (or the pseudogene TRBV3-2) with TRBJ1-2; TRBD1 matches 10 bases. The CDR3 has 15 amino acids. Germline CDR1 LGHDT, CDR2 YNNKEL (reference sequence). Germline trimming cut 4 bases from V and 3 bases from J; bases unmatched to any gene: 5. The CDR3 loop is CASSLGTGVYYGYTF. The DNA of the CDR3 is TGTGCCAGCAGCCTAGGGACAGGGGTTTACTATGGCTACACCTTC.

The rearrangement links TRBV28 to TRBJ1-2; 8 bases agree with TRBD1. The CDR3 totals 15 residues. CDR1 is MDHEN and CDR2 is SYDVKM in the germline V gene. After removal of 5 bases from V and 4 bases from J, the junction contained 9 bases not matched to a gene. This CDR3 is CASSTPTGAAYGYTF. The CDR3 bases are TGTGCCAGCAGTACCCCGACAGGGGCAGCCTATGGCTACACCTTC.